This T cell receptor beta chain was captured by sequencing in a study of radiotherapy plus CTLA-4 blockade in lung cancer. About the research overall: Objective responses were documented in around 18% of patients, with disease control in around 31%.

Here immunoSEQ multiplex PCR was the method, and the copy in TCRdb shows in-frame clones only, minus some. The sample lists 85,000 to 120,000 clones; around 85% were seen once. Trimming took off 4 bases at V and 3 bases at J, with 14 bases between the two ends. Looked up from germline, CDR1 is SGHDT and CDR2 is YYEEEE. The CDR3 runs to 14 residues. This specimen consisted of peripheral blood, obtained from a patient treated with radiotherapy plus ipilimumab. This rearrangement joins TRBV5-6 to TRBJ2-7; D unclear. The receptor comes from a human donor with non-small cell lung cancer that progressed on radiotherapy plus ipilimumab. Some clones in this sample may be carry-over from other donors' samples. The CDR3: CASSVDPVGYEQYF. CDR3 DNA sequence: TGTGCCAGCAGCGTGGACCCGGTAGGCTACGAGCAGTACTTC.